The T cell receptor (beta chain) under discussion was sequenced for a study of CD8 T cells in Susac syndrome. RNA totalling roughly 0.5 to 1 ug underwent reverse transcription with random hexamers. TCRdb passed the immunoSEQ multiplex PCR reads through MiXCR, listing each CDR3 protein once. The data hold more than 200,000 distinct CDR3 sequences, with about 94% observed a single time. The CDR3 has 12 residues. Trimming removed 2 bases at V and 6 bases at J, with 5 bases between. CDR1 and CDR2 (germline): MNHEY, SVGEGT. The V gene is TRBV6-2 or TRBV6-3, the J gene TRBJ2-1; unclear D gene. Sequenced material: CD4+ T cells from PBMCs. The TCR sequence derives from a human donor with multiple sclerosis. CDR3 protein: CASSYSRNEQFF. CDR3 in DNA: TGTGCCAGCAGTTACAGTCGCAATGAGCAGTTCTTC.